These 9 T cell receptor beta chains were all obtained from the same sample, sequenced in a study of CD4 T cells in relation to SARS-CoV-2 and coronaviruses. The assay was immunoSEQ multiplex PCR, and TCRdb's table has in-frame clones only and misses some. The profile covers some 35,000 clones, with over 75% appearing a single time and about a tenth taken by the ten largest. The source material was memory CD4+ T cells from PBMCs. The receptors come from an adult with COVID-19.

This clone was counted once. The V and J genes are TRBV9 and TRBJ2-3; 8 bases line up with TRBD2. J was trimmed by 2 bases and V by 3 bases; bases with no gene match: 5. The CDR3 sequence is 15 residues long. Looked up from germline, CDR1 is SGDLS and CDR2 is YYNGEE. The CDR3 here is CASSGKRGTTDTQYF. CDR3 nucleotides: TGTGCCAGCAGCGGAAAGCGGGGGACCACAGATACGCAGTATTTT.

V gene TRBV27 combines with J gene TRBJ2-3; D may be TRBD1 or TRBD2 (5 bases each). The CDR3 sequence is 17 residues long. Trimming took off 5 bases at V and 6 bases at J, with 24 bases between the two ends. Per the germline V gene, CDR1 is MNHEY and CDR2 is SMNVEV (reference sequence). The CDR3 is CASSPTGTGALGDTQYF. The CDR3 DNA is TGTGCCAGCAGTCCCACGGGGACCGGGGCCCTAGGGGATACGCAGTATTTT.

This rearrangement joins TRBV10-2 to TRBJ2-2; 11 nucleotides align to TRBD2. In germline, CDR1 is WSHSY, CDR2 SAAADI. Trimming removed 4 bases from V and 5 bases from J; junction bases left unmatched: 3. The CDR3 loop spans 15 amino acids. The CDR3 here is CASSGSGGATGELFF. CDR3 sequence (DNA): TGCGCCAGCAGTGGTAGCGGGGGGGCGACCGGGGAGCTGTTTTTT.

The V gene is TRBV12-3 or TRBV12-4, the J gene TRBJ1-2; 8 positions agree with TRBD1. Trimming cost V 8 bases and J 6 bases; bases outside gene matches: 5. The CDR3 covers 12 residues. CDR3 protein: CASGRTGNGYTF. CDR3 bases: TGTGCCAGCGGAAGGACAGGGAATGGCTACACCTTC.

The rearrangement links TRBV18 to TRBJ1-2, with a possible D match to TRBD1 (6 bases). CDR3 length: 16 residues. V lost 0 bases and J lost 4, with 15 bases in between. Per the germline V gene, CDR1 is KGHSH and CDR2 is LQKENI. The CDR3 sequence: CASSPPRSGGAYGYTF. The CDR3 nucleotides read TGTGCCAGCTCACCACCACGCTCCGGGGGGGCCTATGGCTACACCTTC.

CDR3 nucleotide sequence: TGTGCCAGCAGCCCAACGGCCGGGGGGTCCTACAATGAGCAGTTCTTC. Translated: CASSPTAGGSYNEQFF. V gene TRBV7-9 combines with J gene TRBJ2-1, with TRBD2 matching 7 bases. CDR3 length: 16 amino acids. Germline loops: CDR1 SEHNR, CDR2 FQNEAQ (reference sequence). J gave up 1 base and V 5 bases, and 8 bases lay outside the gene matches.

The J gene is TRBJ2-1, the V gene TRBV5-1; no reliable D call. In germline, CDR1 is SGHRS, CDR2 YFSETQ. This CDR3 region has 12 residues. V was pared by 3 bases and J by 7 bases, with 8 bases between. Here the CDR3 reads CASSYDRNEQFF. The DNA for the CDR3 is TGCGCCAGCAGCTACGATAGGAATGAGCAGTTCTTC.

The chain employs TRBV27 and TRBJ1-2; 8 bases agree with TRBD1. The CDR3 is 14 residues long. Per germline, CDR1 MNHEY and CDR2 SMNVEV (reference sequence). Losses at the gene ends were 4 bases for V and 3 bases for J; bases not matched to a gene: 4. The CDR3: CASSYRGEDYGYTF. The CDR3 coding sequence is TGTGCCAGCAGTTACAGGGGGGAGGACTATGGCTACACCTTC.

This rearrangement joins TRBV20-1 to TRBJ1-2; D call uncertain. The germline CDR1 and CDR2 sequences are DFQATT and SNEGSKA (reference sequence). The V end lost 2 bases, the J end lost 7 bases, and 5 bases lay between the germline ends. This CDR3 has 10 residues. CDR3 amino acids: CSARQVGYTF. The CDR3 nucleotides are TGCAGTGCTAGACAAGTTGGCTACACCTTC.